These 32 T cell receptor beta chains originate from one sample sequenced in a study of T cells in localized non-small cell lung cancer. Libraries were prepared by immunoSEQ multiplex PCR; TCRdb keeps only in-frame clonotypes and omits some of them. The sample has fewer than 35,000 clones; roughly nine tenths are singletons. This specimen consisted of peripheral blood mononuclear cells, obtained before any cancer treatment. These receptors were taken from a man aged 35 to 70 with stage III lung adenocarcinoma.

The V gene is TRBV11-3, the J gene TRBJ2-7; no definite D call. This CDR3 has 12 residues. The V end lost 5 bases, the J end lost 3 bases, and 8 bases lay between the germline ends. Germline V gene sequence: CDR1 SGHNT, CDR2 YENEEA. The CDR3 coding sequence is TGTGCCAGCAGCCCCAAGTTCTACGAGCAGTACTTC. Residues: CASSPKFYEQYF.

CDR3 residues: CASSLTRGETQYF. The CDR3 nucleotides read TGTGCCAGCAGCTTAACCAGGGGGGAGACCCAGTACTTC. The V and J genes are TRBV7-3 and TRBJ2-5; TRBD1 matches at 7 bases. Germline assignment: CDR1 SGHTA and CDR2 FQGTGA. This CDR3 region has 13 residues. V lost 0 bases, J lost 5 bases, and 0 bases stayed unmatched.

The J gene is TRBJ1-6, the V gene TRBV12-5; 7 bases are a match to TRBD1. V gave up 6 bases and J gave up 8 bases; unmatched junction bases: 10. Germline loops: CDR1 LGHNT, CDR2 FRNRAP. The CDR3 is 15 amino acids. The CDR3 reads CASGLTMQGDSPLHF. As DNA, the CDR3 is TGTGCTAGTGGACTCACCATGCAGGGGGATTCACCCCTCCACTTT.

This sequence joins TRBV2 and TRBJ2-1; the match to TRBD2 covers 11 bases. CDR1 and CDR2 (germline): SNHLY, FYNNEI. This CDR3 has 14 residues. The J segment lost 4 bases and the V segment lost 6 bases, leaving 2 bases of the junction unmatched. DNA of the CDR3: TGTGCCAGCAGCCTAGCGGGGGGTTACAATGAGCAGTTCTTC. Protein sequence: CASSLAGGYNEQFF.

The chain combines TRBV19 with TRBJ2-4, with D unclear. CDR3 length equals 14 residues. Germline lookup yields CDR1 LNHDA and CDR2 SQIVND (reference sequence). Trimming removed 1 base from V and 1 base from J, with 5 bases in between. CDR3 sequence (DNA): TGTGCCAGTAGTATAGGGACGGCCAAAAACATTCAGTACTTC. This gives the protein CASSIGTAKNIQYF.

The chain uses TRBV5-1 and TRBJ2-1, with 12 bases matching TRBD2. The V and J ends lost 6 bases and 4 bases, in that order; junction bases with no gene match: 5. Germline-derived CDR1 and CDR2 are SGHRS and YFSETQ. The CDR3 has 15 amino acids. The CDR3 DNA sequence: TGCGCCAGCACCGTACTAGCGGGGGGATACAATGAGCAGTTCTTC. Amino acid sequence: CASTVLAGGYNEQFF.

In DNA form, the CDR3 reads TGTGCCAGCAGCCACGGACCGGCGGGCACTGAAGCTTTCTTT. Residues: CASSHGPAGTEAFF. V and J are TRBV7-3 and TRBJ1-1; no reliable D call. The CDR3 is 14 residues long. Germline V gene sequence: CDR1 SGHTA, CDR2 FQGTGA. The V end was cut by 5 bases, the J end by 4 bases, with 14 bases between.

J is TRBJ1-1 and V is TRBV7-6; D is unresolved. Germline V gene lookup returns CDR1 SGHVS and CDR2 FNYEAQ. Between the trimmed V and J ends, which lost 4 bases and 2 bases, there was a span of 8 bases. The CDR3 length is 13 residues. CDR3 amino acids: CASSSGLNTEAFF. CDR3 bases: TGTGCCAGCAGCTCAGGACTCAACACTGAAGCTTTCTTT.

The chain uses TRBV27 and TRBJ2-1; 10 bases match TRBD2. J gave up 5 bases and V 2 bases, and 3 bases lay outside the gene matches. Germline CDR1 MNHEY, CDR2 SMNVEV (reference sequence). There are 15 residues in the CDR3. The CDR3 DNA is TGTGCCAGCAGTTTAAGAGCGGGGGGGAACAATGAGCAGTTCTTC. Amino acids: CASSLRAGGNNEQFF.

The chain carries TRBV9 and TRBJ2-7, with D possibly being TRBD2 (5 bases). Deletions cut 6 bases from V and 3 bases from J, with 16 bases between. This CDR3 contains 14 residues. Germline CDR1 is SGDLS and CDR2 is YYNGEE. Here the CDR3 reads CASTSGPGLYEQYF. CDR3 DNA sequence: TGTGCCAGCACCTCCGGGCCAGGACTCTACGAGCAGTACTTC.

J is TRBJ2-1 and V is TRBV28, with 11 bases aligning to TRBD2. Unmatched junction bases numbered 4, after V lost 6 bases and J lost 0 bases. Germline V gene sequence: CDR1 MDHEN, CDR2 SYDVKM. The CDR3 covers 16 residues. The CDR3 loop reads CASSPSGGNSYNEQFF. CDR3 coding DNA: TGTGCCAGCAGCCCTAGCGGGGGGAACTCCTACAATGAGCAGTTCTTC.

This clone was seen a handful of times. The chain recombines TRBV28 with TRBJ2-7; 9 bases agree with TRBD1. This CDR3 is 13 amino acids long. Germline CDR1 reads MDHEN; CDR2 reads SYDVKM. The V segment lost 5 bases and the J segment 2 bases; nucleotides outside the gene matches: 1. The CDR3: CASSGQGTYEQYF. The CDR3 coding sequence is TGTGCCAGCAGTGGACAGGGGACCTACGAGCAGTACTTC.

This chain uses TRBV5-4 with TRBJ2-5, with 12 bases aligning to TRBD1. From germline, CDR1 is SGHNT and CDR2 YYREEE (reference sequence). This CDR3 is 15 amino acids long. The V segment lost 4 bases and the J segment 3 bases; nucleotides outside the gene matches: 4. Written as DNA, the CDR3 is TGTGCCAGCAGCCCAGGGACAGGGGGCAAAGAGACCCAGTACTTC. Its protein is CASSPGTGGKETQYF.

This sequence joins TRBV7-9 and TRBJ1-2, with TRBD1 matching over 7 bases. CDR3 length: 15 amino acids. V lost 0 bases and J lost 3; bases outside the gene matches: 4. CDR1 and CDR2 (germline): SEHNR, FQNEAQ (reference sequence). CDR3 in amino acids: CASSLAEGQHYGYTF. CDR3 bases: TGTGCCAGCAGCTTAGCGGAGGGACAGCACTATGGCTACACCTTC.

The chain couples TRBV7-9 to TRBJ1-1; 9 bases line up with TRBD1. Germline loops: CDR1 SEHNR, CDR2 FQNEAQ (reference sequence). V was clipped by 4 bases and J by 10 bases; unmatched bases: 7. The CDR3 contains 13 residues. The CDR3 sequence: CASSSRDREGAFF. Written as DNA, the CDR3 is TGTGCCAGCAGCTCAAGGGACAGGGAGGGAGCTTTCTTT.

The V call is TRBV28, the J call TRBJ2-7, with D hard to call. V lost 3 bases to trimming and J lost 11 bases, with 14 bases between them. CDR1 and CDR2 from the germline V gene are MDHEN and SYDVKM. CDR3 length: 12 amino acids. In nucleotides, the CDR3 is TGTGCCAGCAGTTTTATGGGTAGGAGCAAGTACTTC. Translating it yields CASSFMGRSKYF.

V usage is TRBV21-1 and J usage is TRBJ1-4. TRBV21-1 is marked as a pseudogene. The CDR3 is made up of 18 amino acids. The CDR3 spells CARVLKMGGLRTNEKLFF. The DNA for the CDR3 is TGTGCCAGGGTATTAAAGATGGGGGGCTTAAGGACTAATGAAAAACTGTTTTTT.

The chain is built from TRBV28 and TRBJ2-2; possibly TRBD1 or TRBD2 for D (6 bases each). The CDR3 extends over 15 amino acids. Trimming cost V 6 bases and J 6 bases, with 17 bases left between them. Germline CDR1 MDHEN, CDR2 SYDVKM. The CDR3 coding sequence is TGTGCCAGCAGGCCCGCCCGGGGGCTGCCCGGGGAGCTGTTTTTT. Residues: CASRPARGLPGELFF.

Here the CDR3 DNA reads TGTGCCAGCACCCGATCAGGAGTAGCCGCCGGGGAGCTGTTTTTT. Translated: CASTRSGVAAGELFF. The V gene is TRBV6-5, the J gene TRBJ2-2, with D unresolved. CDR3 length equals 15 residues. Germline V gives CDR1 MNHEY, CDR2 SVGAGI. Trimming shortened V by 7 bases and J by 6 bases, and 18 bases separated the two germline ends.

The chain has TRBV28 and TRBJ2-2; no firm D call. Germline CDR1 reads MDHEN; CDR2 reads SYDVKM. The ends were cut back, 10 bases at V and 0 bases at J, with 12 bases in the middle. The CDR3 is 14 residues long. CDR3 amino acids: CATRWDTNTGELFF. CDR3 nucleotides: TGTGCCACCCGCTGGGATACGAACACCGGGGAGCTGTTTTTT.

The J gene is TRBJ2-1, the V gene TRBV5-1, with D possibly called TRBD1 or TRBD2 (5 bases each). Germline-derived CDR1 and CDR2 are SGHRS and YFSETQ. Trimming removed 0 bases from V and 5 bases from J, with 9 bases in between. The length of the CDR3 is 14 residues. Here the CDR3 reads CASSLDGANNEQFF. The CDR3, as DNA: TGCGCCAGCAGCTTGGACGGGGCGAACAATGAGCAGTTCTTC.

The table lists this clone with a count of one. The genes are TRBV30 and TRBJ2-7, with D tentatively TRBD1 (6 bases). This CDR3 is built from 12 residues. V was clipped by 3 bases and J by 3 bases, with 9 bases between them. Germline V CDR1 and CDR2: GTSNPN, SVGIG (reference sequence). CDR3 protein: CAWRDSFYEQYF. The CDR3, as DNA: TGTGCCTGGAGGGACAGCTTCTACGAGCAGTACTTC.

The chain joins TRBV11-2 to TRBJ2-6; a weak D match, TRBD2 (5 bases). V was pared by 1 base and J by 4 bases, with 11 bases between. Germline V gene sequence: CDR1 SGHAT, CDR2 FQNNGV. The CDR3 consists of 16 residues. The CDR3 sequence: CASSLVEGRGANVLTF. CDR3 nucleotides: TGTGCCAGCAGCTTAGTTGAAGGGAGAGGGGCCAACGTCCTGACTTTC.

This chain connects TRBV19 to TRBJ1-2; 10 nucleotides line up with TRBD1. The CDR3 has 14 amino acids. J was trimmed by 7 bases and V by 5 bases; bases with no gene match: 7. In germline, CDR1 is LNHDA, CDR2 SQIVND (reference sequence). The CDR3 sequence: CASSFPGQGGGYTF. CDR3 DNA sequence: TGTGCCAGTAGTTTCCCCGGACAGGGGGGTGGCTACACCTTC.

The chain has TRBV6-5 and TRBJ1-5; the match to TRBD1 covers 7 bases. V lost 9 bases to trimming and J lost 7 bases; unmatched junction nucleotides: 9. CDR1 and CDR2 (germline): MNHEY, SVGAGI. This CDR3 has 13 amino acids. CDR3 sequence reads: CASRGPGSQPQHF. The CDR3 coding sequence is TGTGCCAGTAGGGGGCCGGGAAGCCAGCCCCAGCATTTT.

This chain uses TRBV29-1 with TRBJ2-1; possibly TRBD1 or TRBD2 for D (7 bases each). CDR1 and CDR2 from the germline V gene are SQVTM and ANQGSEA. This CDR3 spans 12 amino acids. V was shortened by 1 base and J by 8 bases, with 9 bases between the two germline ends. In nucleotides, the CDR3 is TGCAGCGTTGAAGCAGGGGGGGATGAGCAGTTCTTC. This translates into CSVEAGGDEQFF.

This clone was counted only a few times. The V gene is TRBV19, the J gene TRBJ1-2; unclear D gene. Germline lookup yields CDR1 LNHDA and CDR2 SQIVND (reference sequence). The CDR3 has 12 amino acids. Trimming shortened V by 10 bases and J by 5 bases, and 14 bases separated the two germline ends. The chain's CDR3 is CATKDTIYGYTF. The CDR3 nucleotides are TGTGCCACTAAAGACACGATTTATGGCTACACCTTC.

The chain couples TRBV5-1 to TRBJ2-5; D is ambiguous. CDR3 length equals 14 residues. CDR1 and CDR2 (germline): SGHRS, YFSETQ. V was trimmed by 9 bases and J by 3 bases, leaving 18 bases between them. As DNA, the CDR3 is TGCGCCACTAAAGGTCCGGACCAAAAAGAGACCCAGTACTTC. Its translation: CATKGPDQKETQYF.

The chain has TRBV28 and TRBJ1-1, with 8 bases that match TRBD1. Unmatched junction bases numbered 10, after V lost 4 bases and J lost 0 bases. The CDR3 runs to 17 residues. Germline values: CDR1 MDHEN, CDR2 SYDVKM. CDR3 sequence reads: CASSSQGAYPMNTEAFF. CDR3 nucleotide sequence: TGTGCCAGCAGTTCTCAGGGGGCCTACCCTATGAACACTGAAGCTTTCTTT.

The chain is built from TRBV7-6 and TRBJ2-3; no clear D gene. The CDR3 sequence is 12 residues long. Germline-derived CDR1 and CDR2 are SGHVS and FNYEAQ. The V end was cut by 5 bases, the J end by 0 bases, with 3 bases between. The CDR3 is CASSPSTDTQYF. The CDR3 DNA reads TGTGCCAGCAGCCCGAGCACAGATACGCAGTATTTT.

This chain uses TRBV5-4 with TRBJ2-7; 9 bases align to TRBD2. Losses at the gene ends were 4 bases for V and 3 bases for J; bases not matched to a gene: 8. In germline, CDR1 is SGHNT, CDR2 YYREEE (reference sequence). This CDR3 region has 15 residues. CDR3 DNA sequence: TGTGCCAGCAGCCCGAGACTAGCGGAAAACTACGAGCAGTACTTC. This codes for CASSPRLAENYEQYF.

The V and J genes are TRBV6-4 and TRBJ1-4; 7 bases align to TRBD1. The germline V gene has CDR1 MRHNA and CDR2 SNTAGT. The J segment lost 5 bases and the V segment lost 3 bases, leaving 6 bases of the junction unmatched. CDR3 length equals 15 residues. The CDR3 spells CASSEYRGRNEKLFF. The DNA for the CDR3 is TGTGCCAGCAGTGAATACAGGGGAAGGAATGAAAAACTGTTTTTT.